Each of the 12 T cell receptor beta chains below was sequenced from the same sample in a study of shared clonotypes between healthy human individuals. CD8 cells classed as naive were CD45RO-negative and positively selected for CCR7, excluding terminally differentiated effector memory CD45RA+ cells. Sequenced by immunoSEQ multiplex PCR; TCRdb stores in-frame clones only, minus some. The repertoire holds about 580,000 clones, roughly 98% seen once, with 0.3% in the top ten. The source material was naive CD8+ T cells sorted from blood. The receptors shown here come from a man aged 30-40 years in good health.

The rearrangement uses TRBV7-9 and TRBJ2-1; D is possibly TRBD2 (6 bases). CDR1 is SEHNR and CDR2 is FQNEAQ in the germline V gene (reference sequence). This CDR3 region has 15 residues. Between the trimmed V and J ends, which lost 5 bases and 5 bases, there was a span of 16 bases. The chain's CDR3 is CASSLPGGSNNEQFF. The CDR3 region has the DNA TGTGCCAGCAGCCTCCCCGGGGGAAGCAACAATGAGCAGTTCTTC.

The J gene is TRBJ2-1, the V gene TRBV7-9, with 8 bases aligning to TRBD1. From germline, CDR1 is SEHNR and CDR2 FQNEAQ (reference sequence). The CDR3 loop spans 16 amino acids. V lost 4 bases and J lost 1; bases outside the gene matches: 6. This CDR3 is CASSSDRGESYNEQFF. Here the CDR3 DNA reads TGTGCCAGCAGCTCTGACAGGGGCGAGTCCTACAATGAGCAGTTCTTC. Together with reference TRBV7-9 and TRBJ2-1, the CDR3 gives the full variable domain: DTGVSQNPRHKITKRGQNVTFRCDPISEHNRLYWYRQTLGQGPEFLTYFQNEAQLEKSRLLSDRFSAERPKGSFSTLEIQRTEQGDSAMYLCASSSDRGESYNEQFFGPGTRLTVL.

The CDR3 coding sequence is TGTGCCAGCAGCCTAGGGCGGGGGATCGAGCAGTACTTC. It translates to CASSLGRGIEQYF. This chain uses TRBV7-9 with TRBJ2-7, with 7 bases aligning to TRBD2. The CDR3 is 13 residues long. The V gene's germline CDR1 is SEHNR and CDR2 FQNEAQ (reference sequence). Unmatched junction bases numbered 7, after V lost 5 bases and J lost 6 bases. Looking up the rest from reference TRBV7-9 and TRBJ2-7 gives the full variable domain: DTGVSQNPRHKITKRGQNVTFRCDPISEHNRLYWYRQTLGQGPEFLTYFQNEAQLEKSRLLSDRFSAERPKGSFSTLEIQRTEQGDSAMYLCASSLGRGIEQYFGPGTRLTVT.

This chain uses TRBV9 with TRBJ1-1; unclear D gene. The V and J ends lost 1 base and 0 bases respectively, with 10 bases between them. Germline V gene sequence: CDR1 SGDLS, CDR2 YYNGEE. This CDR3 is 15 amino acids long. The CDR3 reads CASSVSGGVNTEAFF. CDR3 DNA sequence: TGTGCCAGCAGCGTATCTGGTGGGGTGAACACTGAAGCTTTCTTT.

This chain links TRBV20-1 with TRBJ2-1; D gene unclear. This CDR3 region has 11 residues. The germline gives CDR1 DFQATT, CDR2 SNEGSKA (reference sequence). Trimming took off 4 bases at V and 15 bases at J, with 16 bases between the two ends. Written as DNA, the CDR3 is TGCAGTGCTACCGGGCCCCTGAGGACGTTCTTC. The encoded protein is CSATGPLRTFF.

The chain employs TRBV7-9 and TRBJ2-7; D is tentatively TRBD1 or TRBD2 (6 bases each). The CDR3 has 13 amino acids. Trimming stripped 5 bases from V and 3 bases from J, with 11 bases between. Per the germline V gene, CDR1 is SEHNR and CDR2 is FQNEAQ (reference sequence). DNA of the CDR3: TGTGCCAGCAGCCCCGAGGGGGGCTACGAGCAGTACTTC. Its protein is CASSPEGGYEQYF.

V is TRBV11-2 and J is TRBJ2-5; 7 bases map to TRBD2. This CDR3 contains 15 residues. The V gene's germline CDR1 is SGHAT and CDR2 FQNNGV. The V gene end was trimmed by 7 bases and the J gene end by 3 bases; junction bases not matched to a gene: 11. The CDR3 region is CASTIRGRAEETQYF. The CDR3, as DNA: TGTGCCAGCACGATTCGGGGGAGGGCAGAAGAGACCCAGTACTTC.

This chain uses TRBV19 with TRBJ2-1; 9 bases line up with TRBD1. The trim removed 0 bases at V and 7 bases at J, leaving 7 bases unmatched. Germline-derived CDR1 and CDR2 are LNHDA and SQIVND (reference sequence). The CDR3 loop spans 16 amino acids. The CDR3 protein is CASSIDFGTGYNEQFF. The CDR3 DNA follows: TGTGCCAGTAGTATAGATTTCGGGACAGGGTATAATGAGCAGTTCTTC.

The V call is TRBV7-4, the J call TRBJ1-5; D might be TRBD1 (5 bases). The CDR3 totals 14 residues. V was trimmed by 7 bases and J by 8 bases, leaving 18 bases between them. The V gene's germline CDR1 is SGHVT and CDR2 SQSDAQ. The CDR3: CASTITGTGEPQHF. The DNA of the CDR3 is TGTGCCAGCACCATAACGGGGACTGGTGAGCCCCAGCATTTT. Combining the CDR3 with reference TRBV7-4 and TRBJ1-5 gives the whole variable domain GAGVSQSPRYKVAKRGRDVALRCDSISGHVTLYWYRQTLGQGSEVLTYSQSDAQRDKSGRPSGRFSAERPERSVSTLKIQRTEQGDSAVYLCASTITGTGEPQHFGDGTRLSIL.

As for this clone: Other DNA sequences in this sample translate to the same CDR3. The J gene is TRBJ1-2, the V gene TRBV7-9; D gene ambiguous. Germline V gene sequence: CDR1 SEHNR, CDR2 FQNEAQ (reference sequence). Deletions cut 5 bases from V and 2 bases from J, with 12 bases between. CDR3 length: 14 amino acids. The CDR3 is CASSRVGQNYGYTF. CDR3 coding DNA: TGTGCCAGCAGCCGAGTCGGGCAGAACTATGGCTACACCTTC. The entire variable domain, with the rest obtained from reference TRBV7-9 and TRBJ1-2, is as follows: DTGVSQNPRHKITKRGQNVTFRCDPISEHNRLYWYRQTLGQGPEFLTYFQNEAQLEKSRLLSDRFSAERPKGSFSTLEIQRTEQGDSAMYLCASSRVGQNYGYTFGSGTRLTVV.

The chain employs TRBV5-4 and TRBJ2-7; 10 bases fit TRBD1. Germline lookup yields CDR1 SGHNT and CDR2 YYREEE (reference sequence). The junction had 20 bases not matched to a gene; V was cut back by 4 bases and J by 7 bases. The CDR3 runs to 18 residues. Written as DNA, the CDR3 is TGTGCCAGCAGCCCCGGGACAGGGGATTCCCGATCCACGGGAGAGCAGTACTTC. This codes for CASSPGTGDSRSTGEQYF.

V is TRBV7-6 and J is TRBJ2-1; 14 nucleotides align to TRBD2. The CDR3 totals 17 residues. With V trimmed by 3 bases and J by 7 bases, 8 bases remained unmatched. Germline V gene lookup returns CDR1 SGHVS and CDR2 FNYEAQ. Written as DNA, the CDR3 is TGTGCCAGCAGCTTCACCTTGGGGACTAGCGGGAGTAATGAGCAGTTCTTC. Residues: CASSFTLGTSGSNEQFF.